This T cell receptor (beta chain) was captured by sequencing in a study of CD8 T cells in Susac syndrome. Study-level findings and limits: The authors acknowledged that the study's TCR sequencing and HLA analysis involved relatively few individuals.

Treatment-naive patients with stable or active relapsing-remitting disease were the multiple sclerosis controls. Negative isolation yielded the CD8+ and CD4+ T cells, while FACS enriched the TEMRA cells. Worth noting for this clonotype: The antigen is unknown.

Random hexamers primed reverse transcription of about 0.45 to 1 ug RNA. Coverage of TCR beta CDR3 amplification by immunoSEQ multiplex PCR extended to 54 Vbeta and 13 Jbeta. One entry per CDR3 protein, called by TCRdb with MiXCR from the immunoSEQ multiplex PCR reads. The sample has around 300,000 distinct CDR3 sequences, over 75% seen once. The CDR3 consists of 15 residues. Between the trimmed V and J ends, which lost 6 bases and 8 bases, there was a span of 19 bases. The TCR comes from a human donor with multiple sclerosis. Sequencing was performed on CD8+ T cells from PBMCs. The chain combines TRBV23-1 with TRBJ1-4; a possible D gene is TRBD1 (6 bases). TRBV23-1 is marked as an open reading frame, function uncertain. Here the CDR3 DNA reads TGCGCCAGCAGATTACATAGCGGGGACACGGAAAAACTGTTTTTT. Protein: CASRLHSGDTEKLFF.